The TCR beta chain under discussion was sequenced for a study of immune evolution from preneoplasia to lung adenocarcinoma. Nucleic acids came from premalignant or tumor cells enriched by macro-dissection. This table comes from immunoSEQ multiplex PCR, and its TCRdb copy is limited to in-frame clones, with some not included. The sample consists of over 6,500 clones, around 82% of them appearing once. The CDR3 runs 14 residues. From germline, CDR1 is SGHTA and CDR2 FQGNSA. V lost 0 bases and J 2 bases, leaving 8 bases between the germline ends. Study findings and constraints: Top clone frequencies peaked in normal lung, apparently declining through invasive adenocarcinoma. Clonality was highest in normal lung, lower in later-stage lesions apparently.

With respect to this clone: What it binds is unknown.

The TCR was taken from a person older than 75 with lung adenocarcinoma. The chain carries TRBV7-2 and TRBJ2-7, with D perhaps matching TRBD1 (6 bases). Source material: FFPE minimally invasive lung adenocarcinoma tissue. CDR3 region: CASSLAGAPYEQYF. CDR3 DNA sequence: TGTGCCAGCAGCTTAGCGGGGGCCCCCTACGAGCAGTACTTC.